The entry below gives a single T cell receptor beta chain sequence along with its context. The V end lost 4 bases, the J end lost 6 bases, and 13 bases lay between the germline ends. This CDR3 has 15 residues. Germline V gene lookup returns CDR1 SEHNR and CDR2 FQNEAQ (reference sequence). This sample was included in a study of Ad26.COV2.S vaccination and SARS-CoV-2 variants. The treatment here: some 20 received Ad26.COV2.S at low or high dose, single or two shots; 5 received placebo; per-sample allocation not given. The samples were gathered on day 63 after the first injection of vaccine or placebo. A Boston adult aged 18-55 years was the donor. This table comes from immunoSEQ multiplex PCR, and its TCRdb copy is limited to in-frame clones, with some not included. Counted here are about 280,000 clones, roughly 86% occurring once; the ten biggest clones make up around 3.5%.

The TCR was taken from a person between 18 and 65 years old who received the Ad26.COV2.S COVID-19 vaccine or a placebo. J is TRBJ1-6 and V is TRBV7-9; D call uncertain. The sequencing here drew on peripheral blood, taken in a trial of Ad26.COV2.S vaccine versus placebo. The chain's CDR3 is CASSSGGSPNSPLHF. The DNA for the CDR3 is TGTGCCAGCAGCTCCGGCGGGTCTCCTAATTCACCCCTCCACTTT.